Below are 29 T cell receptor beta chains sequenced from a single sample in a study of cytomegalovirus exposure and HLA in healthy donors. The primer mix had 60 Vbeta and 13 Jbeta primers. TCRdb keeps only in-frame clones here, not all; method: immunoSEQ multiplex PCR. The data show about 140,000 clones, with approximately 80% seen just once and approximately 2.5% held by the top ten. Material: PBMCs. The receptors stem from a man in his fifties or sixties in good health and CMV-seronegative.

This clone was seen only a few times. The chain employs TRBV19 and TRBJ2-2, with D possibly being TRBD1 (6 bases). Germline CDR1 and CDR2: LNHDA and SQIVND (reference sequence). The CDR3 covers 12 residues. Trimming took 9 bases from V and 5 from J, leaving 10 bases between them. The CDR3 DNA reads as TGTGCCAGCAGGGGTGGAACCGGGGAGCTGTTTTTT. Amino acids: CASRGGTGELFF.

The chain links TRBV5-6 to TRBJ1-2; D is perhaps TRBD1 (6 bases). Trimming pared 3 bases from V and 4 bases from J, leaving 13 bases between. The CDR3 is made up of 14 amino acids. Looked up from germline, CDR1 is SGHDT and CDR2 is YYEEEE. The CDR3 DNA reads as TGTGCCAGCAGCTCTGGACAGAGAGTCTATGGCTACACCTTC. Protein sequence: CASSSGQRVYGYTF.

V is TRBV6-6 and J is TRBJ1-2; possible D gene TRBD1, 6 bases. CDR1 and CDR2 from the germline V gene are MNHNY and SVGAGI (reference sequence). The CDR3 runs 14 residues. V was trimmed by 4 bases and J by 6 bases, leaving 15 bases between them. The CDR3 loop reads CASSFPGQLNGYTF. DNA of the CDR3: TGTGCCAGCAGTTTCCCTGGACAGCTTAATGGCTACACCTTC.

The V gene is TRBV9, the J gene TRBJ2-1; possible D gene TRBD2, 6 bases. Germline V lookup: CDR1 SGDLS, CDR2 YYNGEE. The ends were cut back, 4 bases at V and 4 bases at J, with 21 bases in the middle. This CDR3 has 17 residues. The CDR3 protein is CASSPRDWGTPYNEQFF. CDR3 DNA sequence: TGTGCCAGCAGCCCCAGGGACTGGGGGACCCCTTACAATGAGCAGTTCTTC.

J is TRBJ2-5 and V is TRBV5-1, with D maybe TRBD2 (5 bases). Trimming removed 0 bases from V and 4 bases from J, with 16 bases in between. Per the germline V gene, CDR1 is SGHRS and CDR2 is YFSETQ. The length of the CDR3 is 16 residues. This CDR3 is CASSLVSSAGSETQYF. CDR3 in DNA: TGCGCCAGCAGCTTGGTCAGTAGCGCAGGATCAGAGACCCAGTACTTC.

Remarks on this clone: In the same sample, other DNA sequences code for this CDR3. V and J are TRBV5-6 and TRBJ1-5; 7 nucleotides align to TRBD1. Germline trimming cut 2 bases from V and 3 bases from J; bases unmatched to any gene: 2. Germline values: CDR1 SGHDT, CDR2 YYEEEE. There are 14 residues in the CDR3. For the CDR3, the DNA is TGTGCCAGCAGCTTCCAGGGGGTCAATCAGCCCCAGCATTTT. As protein: CASSFQGVNQPQHF.

Only a few counts were recorded for this clone. This rearrangement joins TRBV10-3 to TRBJ1-5, with TRBD1 identical over 7 bases. Per the germline V gene, CDR1 is ENHRY and CDR2 is SYGVKD. The CDR3 spans 18 residues. J lost 0 bases, V lost 3 bases, and 11 bases had no gene match. DNA of the CDR3: TGTGCCATCAGTGACCCGAGCAGGGGGAGAGTTAGCAATCAGCCCCAGCATTTT. It encodes CAISDPSRGRVSNQPQHF.

J is TRBJ2-3 and V is TRBV12-5, with D tentatively TRBD2 (6 bases). Germline loops: CDR1 LGHNT, CDR2 FRNRAP. The CDR3 runs to 14 residues. V was clipped by 7 bases and J by 5 bases, with 16 bases between them. The CDR3 DNA follows: TGTGCTAGTGTCCGATCGGGGGTGAGAGATACGCAGTATTTT. Protein sequence: CASVRSGVRDTQYF.

The CDR3 loop is CASSQRQTYNEKLFF. The CDR3 DNA is TGCGCCAGCAGCCAGCGACAGACTTATAATGAAAAACTGTTTTTT. V gene TRBV4-1 combines with J gene TRBJ1-4, with D possibly TRBD1 on 5 matching bases. Trimming removed 3 bases from V and 4 bases from J, with 12 bases in between. The CDR3 sequence is 15 residues long. Germline V lookup: CDR1 MGHRA, CDR2 YSYEKL.

The J gene is TRBJ1-3, the V gene TRBV5-1; 9 nucleotides agree with TRBD1. Trimming at V came to 3 bases and at J to 3 bases, leaving 10 bases not matched to a gene. In germline, CDR1 is SGHRS, CDR2 YFSETQ. The CDR3 covers 17 residues. CDR3 protein: CASSSSSGTGNGNTIYF. CDR3 sequence (DNA): TGCGCCAGCAGCTCGAGTTCCGGGACAGGGAATGGAAACACCATATATTTT.

This sequence joins TRBV4-2 and TRBJ2-7; TRBD2 matches 9 bases. Germline-derived CDR1 and CDR2 are LGHNA and YNFKEQ. The V segment lost 6 bases and the J segment 0 bases; nucleotides outside the gene matches: 3. The length of the CDR3 is 14 residues. In nucleotides, the CDR3 is TGTGCCAGCAGTCTAGCGGGGTCCTCCTACGAGCAGTACTTC. Its translation: CASSLAGSSYEQYF.

The J gene is TRBJ2-2, the V gene TRBV2; TRBD2 agrees at 12 bases. The CDR3 spans 15 residues. Unmatched junction bases numbered 2, after V lost 6 bases and J lost 3 bases. Germline V lookup: CDR1 SNHLY, CDR2 FYNNEI. Written as DNA, the CDR3 is TGTGCCAGCAGGAGACTAGCGGGAGACACCGGGGAGCTGTTTTTT. It is translated as CASRRLAGDTGELFF.

The rearrangement joins TRBV6-6 to TRBJ2-7, with D perhaps TRBD1 (5 bases). The germline V gene encodes CDR1 MNHNY and CDR2 SVGAGI (reference sequence). CDR3 size: 14 residues. Trimming left V 6 bases short and J 3 bases short, with 15 bases between. CDR3 DNA sequence: TGTGCCAGCAGCAAAGACAGCGAGGACTACGAGCAGTACTTC. Protein: CASSKDSEDYEQYF.

V is TRBV5-1 and J is TRBJ2-5; 8 bases are shared with TRBD2. The CDR3 is 15 residues long. Germline values: CDR1 SGHRS, CDR2 YFSETQ. V dropped 2 bases and J dropped 1; count of bases not matched to a gene: 4. DNA of the CDR3: TGCGCCAGCAGCTTCATACTAGCGGCCCAAGAGACCCAGTACTTC. This codes for CASSFILAAQETQYF.

Only a few counts were recorded for this clone. The chain links TRBV5-6 to TRBJ1-3; D remains ambiguous. The CDR3 length is 14 residues. Trimming stripped 2 bases from V and 0 bases from J, with 6 bases between. In germline, CDR1 is SGHDT, CDR2 YYEEEE. The CDR3 loop is CASSFGSSGNTIYF. The CDR3 coding sequence is TGTGCCAGCAGCTTCGGGTCCTCTGGAAACACCATATATTTT.

The chain carries TRBV19 and TRBJ1-1, with TRBD1 as a possible D gene (6 bases). V was cut by 5 bases and J by 4 bases, with 17 bases left in between. This CDR3 comprises 15 residues. Germline values: CDR1 LNHDA, CDR2 SQIVND (reference sequence). Here the CDR3 reads CASSSRDTAGTEAFF. DNA for the CDR3: TGTGCCAGTAGTTCCCGGGACACCGCGGGCACTGAAGCTTTCTTT. Complete variable domain (other parts from reference TRBV19 and TRBJ1-1): DGGITQSPKYLFRKEGQNVTLSCEQNLNHDAMYWYRQDPGQGLRLIYYSQIVNDFQKGDIAEGYSVSREKKESFPLTVTSAQKNPTAFYLCASSSRDTAGTEAFFGQGTRLTVV.

This chain connects TRBV5-1 to TRBJ1-4; D not certain. The germline V and J ends were trimmed by 4 bases and 4 bases, with 8 bases remaining between them. The CDR3 is 13 amino acids. From germline, CDR1 is SGHRS and CDR2 YFSETQ. The CDR3 nucleotides are TGCGCCAGCAGCCCCGGGGTTAATGAAAAACTGTTTTTT. Protein product: CASSPGVNEKLFF.

This clone was recorded once. The rearrangement uses TRBV5-1 and TRBJ2-1; D is undetermined. V was cut by 5 bases and J by 6 bases, with 12 bases left in between. The CDR3 runs 13 residues. CDR1 SGHRS and CDR2 YFSETQ come from the germline V gene. CDR3 nucleotides: TGCGCCAGCAGTCAAGCCACCTCCAATGAGCAGTTCTTC. Translation gives CASSQATSNEQFF. The complete variable domain, with remaining parts taken from reference TRBV5-1 and TRBJ2-1, reads KAGVTQTPRYLIKTRGQQVTLSCSPISGHRSVSWYQQTPGQGLQFLFEYFSETQRNKGNFPGRFSGRQFSNSRSEMNVSTLELGDSALYLCASSQATSNEQFFGPGTRLTVL.

The DNA of the CDR3 is TGTGCCAGCAGTCCCCTCCCTGTAGGGGGGGAACAGCCCCAGCATTTT. Amino acid sequence: CASSPLPVGGEQPQHF. The J gene is TRBJ1-5, the V gene TRBV6-6; possible D gene TRBD1, 6 bases. Trimming took off 5 bases at V and 7 bases at J, with 21 bases between the two ends. The CDR3 runs 16 residues. Germline-derived CDR1 and CDR2 are MNHNY and SVGAGI (reference sequence).

This clone was counted once. The J gene is TRBJ1-4, the V gene TRBV6-4; 8 bases map to TRBD1. From germline, CDR1 is MRHNA and CDR2 SNTAGT. The CDR3 runs to 15 residues. J was trimmed by 3 bases and V by 5 bases; bases with no gene match: 5. The CDR3 loop is CASSRTGHPNEKLFF. The CDR3 DNA reads as TGTGCCAGCAGTCGGACAGGGCATCCTAATGAAAAACTGTTTTTT.

The gene calls are TRBV11-2 and TRBJ2-2, with 12 nucleotides matching TRBD2. V gave up 5 bases and J gave up 9 bases; unmatched junction bases: 19. The CDR3 length is 19 residues. Germline CDR1 is SGHAT and CDR2 is FQNNGV. The CDR3, as DNA: TGTGCCAGCAGCCTCCACCCGATGACTAGCGGGGGTTTGACCCGGGAGCTGTTTTTT. Amino acids: CASSLHPMTSGGLTRELFF.

The chain recombines TRBV11-2 with TRBJ2-1; D unresolved. Trimming removed 7 bases at V and 4 bases at J, with 11 bases between. The CDR3 runs 13 residues. The V gene's germline CDR1 is SGHAT and CDR2 FQNNGV. The CDR3 loop is CASTRKAYNEQFF. For the CDR3, the DNA is TGTGCCAGCACTAGAAAGGCGTACAATGAGCAGTTCTTC.

This clone was seen more than once but under ten times. This chain connects TRBV7-9 to TRBJ2-7; TRBD1 agrees at 7 bases. CDR1 and CDR2 from the germline V gene are SEHNR and FQNEAQ (reference sequence). J was trimmed by 5 bases and V by 5 bases; bases with no gene match: 12. This CDR3 is built from 15 residues. CDR3 DNA sequence: TGTGCCAGCAGCCCCAGACAGGGTAATCCGGACGAGCAGTACTTC. Translating gives CASSPRQGNPDEQYF.

The genes are TRBV6-5 and TRBJ2-3, with 7 bases identical to TRBD1. Germline CDR1 is MNHEY and CDR2 is SVGAGI. This CDR3 has 14 residues. Trimming took 0 bases from V and 7 from J; bases not matched to a gene: 4. CDR3 nucleotides: TGTGCCAGCAGTTACTCGACAGGGTTAAATACGCAGTATTTT. Residues: CASSYSTGLNTQYF.

V and J are TRBV7-9 and TRBJ1-6; the D is unclear. This CDR3 has 14 amino acids. Per germline, CDR1 SEHNR and CDR2 FQNEAQ (reference sequence). The germline V and J ends were trimmed by 6 bases and 9 bases, with 15 bases remaining between them. The CDR3 is CASRSDTASSPLHF. For the CDR3, the DNA is TGTGCCAGCAGGTCTGACACGGCGAGTTCACCCCTCCACTTT.

The rearrangement joins TRBV5-4 to TRBJ2-4, with 7 positions matching TRBD1. Germline-derived CDR1 and CDR2 are SGHNT and YYREEE (reference sequence). Germline trimming cut 4 bases from V and 5 bases from J; bases unmatched to any gene: 6. This CDR3 has 14 residues. The CDR3 DNA reads as TGTGCCAGCAGCCCTTCGGGACAGCAAAACATTCAGTACTTC. Amino acids: CASSPSGQQNIQYF.

On this clone itself: Other DNA sequences from this sample encode an identical CDR3 as well. The V gene is TRBV5-1, the J gene TRBJ2-5, with 9 bases fitting TRBD1. CDR3 length: 14 amino acids. The V segment lost 0 bases and the J segment 3 bases; nucleotides outside the gene matches: 0. Germline-derived CDR1 and CDR2 are SGHRS and YFSETQ. In DNA, the CDR3 is TGCGCCAGCAGCTTGGGGACAGGGGAAGAGACCCAGTACTTC. Protein sequence: CASSLGTGEETQYF.

This chain uses TRBV7-2 with TRBJ2-2, with 8 bases identical to TRBD2. This CDR3 is built from 15 residues. J was trimmed by 2 bases and V by 5 bases; bases with no gene match: 4. The germline V gene has CDR1 SGHTA and CDR2 FQGNSA. The chain's CDR3 is CASSPTSANTGELFF. As DNA, the CDR3 is TGTGCCAGCAGCCCGACTAGCGCTAACACCGGGGAGCTGTTTTTT.

V is TRBV2 and J is TRBJ2-3; D unresolved. Per the germline V gene, CDR1 is SNHLY and CDR2 is FYNNEI. V lost 3 bases to trimming and J lost 2 bases, with 9 bases between them. The CDR3 spans 14 residues. CDR3 sequence reads: CASSDRRYTDTQYF. In nucleotides, the CDR3 is TGTGCCAGCAGTGACAGGCGATACACAGATACGCAGTATTTT.